Listed here are 7 T cell receptor beta chains from one sample, sequenced in a study of T cell changes during pregnancy in multiple sclerosis. TCRdb keeps only in-frame clones here, not all; method: immunoSEQ multiplex PCR. The sample has around 26,000 clones; about 88% are singletons. The sample consisted of CD8+ T cells from peripheral blood mononuclear cells, taken in the second trimester of pregnancy. Receptors were obtained from a female donor with multiple sclerosis, enrolled in a pregnancy study.

The count of this clone is one. This chain links TRBV13 with TRBJ2-1; tentative D call: TRBD2 (6 bases). V lost 0 bases to trimming and J lost 7 bases, with 10 bases between them. CDR3 size: 14 residues. Germline values: CDR1 PRHDT, CDR2 FYEKMQ (reference sequence). Written as DNA, the CDR3 is TGTGCCAGCAGCTTAGGCCTTGGGGGGAATGAGCAGTTCTTC. It encodes CASSLGLGGNEQFF.

This chain links TRBV5-4 with TRBJ1-2, with D tentatively TRBD1 (5 bases). This CDR3 is built from 15 residues. The germline gives CDR1 SGHNT, CDR2 YYREEE (reference sequence). With 4 bases removed from V and 10 bases from J, the gap between germline ends came to 23 bases. The CDR3 protein is CASSPHGGSPRAYTF. DNA for the CDR3: TGTGCCAGCAGCCCCCATGGGGGGTCTCCTCGGGCCTACACCTTC.

This clone was seen a handful of times. The rearrangement joins TRBV28 to TRBJ2-3; maybe TRBD2 (5 bases). Per germline, CDR1 MDHEN and CDR2 SYDVKM. Trimming cost V 5 bases and J 2 bases, with 20 bases left between them. The CDR3 runs 17 residues. As DNA, the CDR3 is TGTGCCAGCAGTCCCTTGCTAGCCGAAACCCACACAGATACGCAGTATTTT. This translates into CASSPLLAETHTDTQYF.

The J gene is TRBJ1-1, the V gene TRBV28; D might be TRBD1 (5 bases). Trimming pared 7 bases from V and 9 bases from J, leaving 24 bases between. From germline, CDR1 is MDHEN and CDR2 SYDVKM. This CDR3 has 15 amino acids. CDR3 amino acids: CASTRVVGGAAQAFF. CDR3 DNA sequence: TGTGCCAGCACCAGGGTGGTGGGAGGGGCCGCTCAAGCTTTCTTT.

CDR3 bases: TGTGCCAGCAGCCTCGGGGGGCCGAACACCGGGGAGCTGTTTTTT. Its protein is CASSLGGPNTGELFF. V usage is TRBV7-8 and J usage is TRBJ2-2; tentatively, D is TRBD2 (7 bases). Deletions cut 5 bases from V and 0 bases from J, with 10 bases between. Germline V gene sequence: CDR1 SGHVS, CDR2 FQNEAQ. The CDR3 covers 15 residues.

The chain employs TRBV27 and TRBJ2-3; 16 positions agree with TRBD2. Per the germline V gene, CDR1 is MNHEY and CDR2 is SMNVEV (reference sequence). Trimming at V came to 5 bases and at J to 2 bases, leaving 10 bases not matched to a gene. The CDR3 consists of 19 residues. As DNA, the CDR3 is TGTGCCAGCAGTCCCCCGGGACTAGCGGGGGGGCACGACACAGATACGCAGTATTTT. It translates to CASSPPGLAGGHDTDTQYF.

The chain links TRBV7-9 to TRBJ1-3, with D possibly TRBD1 on 5 matching bases. Looked up from germline, CDR1 is SEHNR and CDR2 is FQNEAQ (reference sequence). The CDR3 sequence is 14 residues long. Trimming stripped 5 bases from V and 9 bases from J, with 17 bases between. CDR3 sequence: CASSPGRGSVTIYF. As DNA, the CDR3 is TGTGCCAGCAGCCCTGGGAGGGGATCCGTCACCATATATTTT.